These T cell receptor beta chains were read from a single sample in a study of T cell responses to AZD1222 COVID-19 vaccine. TCRdb keeps only in-frame clones here, not all; method: immunoSEQ multiplex PCR. This table holds roughly 100,000 clones, roughly 87% found once. This sample comprised peripheral blood, obtained 28 days after the second AZD1222 dose. The receptors shown here come from an adult who received the AZD1222 COVID-19 vaccine. Both conserved end residues are part of each CDR3. Fields, in order: J gene, clone size, D gene, V gene, CDR3 protein, CDR3 DNA. A D gene is named only where the DNA matches it firmly. Clone size appears in some rows only: once, few, many, or a class for an expanded clone.

TRBJ1-1 - - TRBV19 CASITSLGPNTEAFF TGTGCCAGTATTACCTCACTGGGCCCGAACACTGAAGCTTTCTTT
TRBJ2-7 - TRBD1 TRBV3-1/TRBV3-2 CASSPTLTGDYEQYF TGTGCCAGCAGCCCCACCCTGACAGGGGACTACGAGCAGTACTTC
TRBJ1-2 - - TRBV28 CASSEEQGTYGYTF TGTGCCAGCAGTGAGGAGCAGGGGACTTATGGCTACACCTTC
TRBJ2-1 - TRBD2 TRBV9 CASSGGLGDDEQFF TGTGCCAGCAGCGGGGGACTAGGAGACGATGAGCAGTTCTTC
TRBJ1-6 - - TRBV27 CASSLLLNNSPLHF TGTGCCAGCAGTTTATTACTCAATAATTCACCCCTCCACTTT
TRBJ2-3 once - TRBV5-5 CASSFNSRTDTQYF TGTGCCAGCAGCTTTAATAGCCGCACAGATACGCAGTATTTT
TRBJ2-1 once - TRBV9 CASSAPGTTYNEQFF TGTGCCAGCAGCGCCCCCGGGACAACCTACAATGAGCAGTTCTTC
TRBJ2-2 - - TRBV14 CASSQLGSTNTGELFF TGTGCCAGCAGCCAATTGGGATCTACGAACACCGGGGAGCTGTTTTTT
TRBJ2-5 - - TRBV2 CASSEAGGSRTQYF TGTGCCAGCAGTGAAGCGGGCGGGTCTCGGACCCAGTACTTC
TRBJ1-5 - TRBD1 TRBV19 CASSQGQGYSNQPQHF TGTGCCAGTAGTCAGGGACAGGGCTATAGCAATCAGCCCCAGCATTTT
TRBJ1-6 - - TRBV9 CASSVASYNSPLHF TGTGCCAGCAGCGTAGCGTCCTATAATTCACCCCTCCACTTT
TRBJ2-7 - TRBD1 TRBV7-9 CASRMTAGTGGSYEQYF TGTGCCAGCAGGATGACCGCCGGGACAGGGGGCTCCTACGAGCAGTACTTC
TRBJ2-1 - - TRBV19 CASSTSGVSSNEQFF TGTGCCAGTAGTACATCAGGTGTCAGTAGCAATGAGCAGTTCTTC
TRBJ2-3 - TRBD2 TRBV27 CASSFSGDAPGQYF TGTGCCAGCAGTTTTAGCGGGGATGCCCCGGGGCAGTATTTT
TRBJ1-4 few TRBD1 TRBV27 CASSLNRGYNEKLFF TGTGCCAGCAGTTTGAACAGGGGGTATAATGAAAAACTGTTTTTT
TRBJ1-1 few - TRBV7-9 CASSSLQGLNTEAFF TGTGCCAGCAGCTCTTTGCAGGGCTTGAACACTGAAGCTTTCTTT
TRBJ1-5 - - TRBV28 CASRPTPSPQHF TGTGCCAGCAGGCCTACACCATCCCCCCAGCATTTT
TRBJ1-2 - - TRBV18 CASSPGSYGYTF TGTGCCAGCTCACCAGGGAGCTATGGCTACACCTTC
TRBJ2-1 - TRBD2 TRBV7-3 CASSPGLAGVNEQFF TGTGCCAGCAGCCCAGGACTAGCGGGAGTCAATGAGCAGTTCTTC
TRBJ2-1 - TRBD2 TRBV5-1 CASSPGGSSSYNEQFF TGCGCCAGCTCCCCGGGGGGGTCGAGCTCCTACAATGAGCAGTTCTTC
TRBJ1-4 - TRBD1 TRBV30 CAWSRQGLNEKLFF TGTGCCTGGAGCAGACAGGGTCTTAATGAAAAACTGTTTTTT
TRBJ2-2 - - TRBV5-1 CASKAGATGELFF TGCGCCAGCAAGGCAGGGGCCACCGGGGAGCTGTTTTTT
TRBJ1-5 - - TRBV11-2 CASSSQGFDQPQHF TGTGCCAGCAGCTCGCAGGGTTTTGATCAGCCCCAGCATTTT
TRBJ2-5 - TRBD2 TRBV7-2 CASSSWTSQETQYF TGTGCCAGCAGCTCCTGGACTAGCCAAGAGACCCAGTACTTC
TRBJ2-5 - - TRBV7-9 CASSARLEQETQYF TGTGCCAGCAGCGCTCGACTAGAGCAGGAGACCCAGTACTTC
TRBJ1-1 - - TRBV28 CASRTGNTEAFF TGTGCCAGCAGGACAGGGAACACTGAAGCTTTCTTT
TRBJ1-1 - - TRBV14 CASSPLGAGTEAFF TGTGCCAGCAGCCCTCTTGGGGCAGGGACTGAAGCTTTCTTT
TRBJ2-1 - TRBD2 TRBV9 CASSARREGNNEQFF TGTGCCAGCAGCGCCCGGCGGGAGGGAAACAATGAGCAGTTCTTC
TRBJ1-2 - - TRBV6-4 CASSVETDYGYTF TGTGCCAGCAGTGTGGAGACGGACTATGGCTACACCTTC
TRBJ2-1 - TRBD2 TRBV29-1 CSVVGGRVYNEQFF TGCAGCGTTGTTGGCGGGAGGGTTTACAATGAGCAGTTCTTC
TRBJ2-1 - TRBD2 TRBV27 CASSLFAGVANEQFF TGTGCCAGCAGTTTATTTGCGGGAGTGGCCAATGAGCAGTTCTTC
TRBJ1-2 - TRBD1 TRBV28 CASSSTPGQNYGYTF TGTGCCAGCAGTTCAACACCGGGACAGAACTATGGCTACACCTTC
TRBJ1-2 once - TRBV5-1 CASSLGPTQERTF TGCGCCAGCAGCTTGGGGCCAACCCAGGAGCGGACCTTC
TRBJ2-3 - - TRBV5-6 CASSLWKFRTDTQYF TGTGCCAGCAGCTTGTGGAAGTTCCGCACAGATACGCAGTATTTT
TRBJ1-6 - - TRBV6-1 CASSELDGGYSPLHF TGTGCCAGCAGTGAGCTCGACGGGGGGTATTCACCCCTCCACTTT
TRBJ1-3 - TRBD1 TRBV5-5 CASSLGRGPAGNTIYF TGTGCCAGCAGCTTGGGCAGGGGGCCCGCTGGAAACACCATATATTTT
TRBJ1-2 once - TRBV3-1/TRBV3-2 CASSRAPTTLGYTF TGTGCCAGCTCAAGGGCGCCGACAACCCTTGGCTACACCTTC
TRBJ2-5 once TRBD2 TRBV6-5 CASSPIGEGETQYF TGTGCCAGCAGCCCCATCGGGGAGGGGGAGACCCAGTACTTC
TRBJ2-7 - TRBD2 TRBV7-2 CASSPKPGTSGATYEQYF TGTGCCAGCAGCCCCAAGCCCGGGACTAGCGGGGCGACCTACGAGCAGTACTTC
TRBJ1-6 - TRBD1 TRBV5-5 CASSLVRDRGNSPLHF TGTGCCAGCAGCTTGGTGCGGGACAGGGGTAATTCACCCCTCCACTTT
TRBJ2-7 - - TRBV28 CASKPTKDRLYEQYF TGTGCCAGCAAACCAACAAAGGACAGATTATACGAGCAGTACTTC
TRBJ2-7 - - TRBV6-5 CASSYSHRYEQYF TGTGCCAGCAGTTACTCCCACCGGTACGAGCAGTACTTC
TRBJ2-7 - - TRBV21-1 CASSKDTLGVVYEQYF TGTGCCAGCAGCAAAGATACCCTAGGGGTGGTCTACGAGCAGTACTTC
TRBJ1-1 - - TRBV19 CASSLTPNTEAFF TGTGCCAGTAGCCTGACTCCTAACACTGAAGCTTTCTTT
TRBJ2-7 - - TRBV28 CASSLSFEQYF TGTGCCAGCAGCCTCTCCTTCGAGCAGTACTTC
TRBJ1-6 - - TRBV28 CASSFAFYRRVSPLHF TGTGCCAGCAGTTTCGCTTTTTATCGGCGGGTTTCACCCCTCCACTTT
TRBJ2-1 - TRBD2 TRBV6-5 CASSYSSSGSADEQFF TGTGCCAGCAGTTACTCGAGTAGCGGGAGTGCAGATGAGCAGTTCTTC
TRBJ2-1 - TRBD1 TRBV28 CASSQGDVFREQFF TGTGCCAGCAGCCAGGGGGATGTTTTCAGGGAGCAGTTCTTC
TRBJ1-1 - - TRBV9 CASSQVGNTEAFF TGTGCCAGCAGCCAAGTCGGGAACACTGAAGCTTTCTTT
TRBJ2-5 once - TRBV20-1 CSARDPPTQYF TGCAGTGCTAGAGATCCCCCGACCCAGTACTTC
TRBJ2-1 - TRBD2 TRBV5-4 CASSSIAGGPGEQFF TGTGCCAGCAGTTCTATAGCGGGAGGGCCGGGTGAGCAGTTCTTC
TRBJ2-7 - - TRBV18 CASSPQAGPYEQYF TGTGCCAGCTCACCACAGGCCGGTCCCTACGAGCAGTACTTC
TRBJ2-7 few TRBD1 TRBV6-5 CASSYPGGEREQYF TGTGCCAGCAGCTACCCAGGGGGAGAGAGGGAGCAGTACTTC
TRBJ2-7 - TRBD1 TRBV5-1 CASSPRQGLSYEQYF TGCGCCAGCAGCCCCCGACAGGGGCTAAGCTACGAGCAGTACTTC
TRBJ2-1 - - TRBV18 CASSPPGAGSNEQFF TGTGCCAGCTCACCACCCGGGGCAGGGAGCAATGAGCAGTTCTTC